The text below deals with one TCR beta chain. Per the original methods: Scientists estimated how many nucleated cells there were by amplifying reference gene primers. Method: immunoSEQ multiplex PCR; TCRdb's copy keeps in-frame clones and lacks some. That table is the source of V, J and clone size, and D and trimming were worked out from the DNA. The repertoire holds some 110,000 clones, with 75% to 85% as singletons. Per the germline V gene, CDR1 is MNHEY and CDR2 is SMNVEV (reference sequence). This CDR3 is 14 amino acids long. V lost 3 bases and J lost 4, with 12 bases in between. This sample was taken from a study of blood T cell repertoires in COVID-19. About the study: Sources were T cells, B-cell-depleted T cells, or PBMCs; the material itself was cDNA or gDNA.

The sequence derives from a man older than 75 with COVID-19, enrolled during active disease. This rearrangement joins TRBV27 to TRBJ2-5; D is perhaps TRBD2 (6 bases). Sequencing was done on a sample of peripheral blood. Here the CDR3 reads CASSFQLGGETQYF. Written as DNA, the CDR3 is TGTGCCAGCAGTTTCCAGCTGGGAGGAGAGACCCAGTACTTC.